This T cell receptor beta chain originates from a study of T cell changes during pregnancy in multiple sclerosis. Assay used: immunoSEQ multiplex PCR; TCRdb lists only in-frame clones, some missing. The profile shows more than 35,000 clones, roughly 91% of them singletons. The CDR3 length is 15 residues. Trimming pared 5 bases from V and 0 bases from J, leaving 10 bases between. Germline lookup yields CDR1 LGHNA and CDR2 YSLEER. The chain is built from TRBV4-3 and TRBJ2-2; a weak D match, TRBD1 (6 bases). The source was CD8+ T cells from peripheral blood mononuclear cells, collected after pregnancy. The sequence was obtained from a female donor in good health, enrolled as a control in a pregnancy study. The CDR3 loop reads CASSEDRSNTGELFF. The CDR3 DNA follows: TGCGCCAGCAGCGAGGACAGATCGAACACCGGGGAGCTGTTTTTT.